Listed here are 21 T cell receptor beta chains from one sample, sequenced in a study of patients and donors after allogeneic stem cell transplantation. TCRdb processed the RT-PCR reads anew with MiXCR; each CDR3 protein has one entry. The data hold about a million distinct CDR3 sequences, with roughly 17% observed a single time. Sample: blood, either unsorted or a sorted T cell fraction (not recorded which). The receptors derive from a human donor who was either an allogeneic HSCT recipient or a stem cell or donor lymphocyte infusion donor (not recorded which). It is not recorded whose cells these are; they may come from a transplant donor.

This clonotype appeared many times. The gene calls are TRBV9 and TRBJ1-6; D is perhaps TRBD1 (6 bases). Per the germline V gene, CDR1 is SGDLS and CDR2 is YYNGEE. With 4 bases removed from V and 5 bases from J, the gap between germline ends came to 10 bases. The CDR3 contains 14 residues. The CDR3 protein is CASSPRTDNSPLHF. The CDR3 DNA reads as TGTGCCAGCAGCCCGAGGACAGATAATTCACCCCTCCACTTT.

The gene calls are TRBV20-1 and TRBJ2-7; 9 nucleotides match TRBD2. J lost 6 bases, V lost 0 bases, and 6 bases had no gene match. The germline V gene encodes CDR1 DFQATT and CDR2 SNEGSKA (reference sequence). The CDR3 contains 14 residues. The chain's CDR3 is CSARDSSGVGEQYF. The CDR3 DNA follows: TGCAGTGCTAGAGATTCTAGCGGGGTTGGCGAGCAGTACTTC.

This clonotype was recorded a few times. The rearrangement joins TRBV3-1 to TRBJ2-7; 7 bases map to TRBD2. V shed 3 bases, J shed 6 bases, and the junction held 2 bases outside the gene matches. The CDR3 has 12 amino acids. CDR1 is LGHDT, CDR2 YNNKEL, per germline (reference sequence). The CDR3 loop reads CASSQGGSEQYF. CDR3 DNA sequence: TGTGCCAGCAGCCAGGGGGGGTCCGAGCAGTACTTC.

This clonotype was picked up many times. CDR3: CSAQTYTNLDSPNTEAFF. The CDR3 DNA reads TGCAGCGCCCAAACCTACACCAACCTGGACAGTCCGAACACTGAAGCTTTCTTT. The chain carries TRBV29-1 and TRBJ1-1; D is possibly TRBD1 (6 bases). This CDR3 region has 18 residues. V lost 7 bases to trimming and J lost 1 base, with 28 bases between them. Germline CDR1 is SQVTM and CDR2 is ANQGSEA. Filled out from reference TRBV29-1 and TRBJ1-1, the complete variable domain reads SAVISQKPSRDICQRGTSLTIQCQVDSQVTMMFWYRQQPGQSLTLIATANQGSEATYESGFVIDKFPISRPNLTFSTLTVSNMSPEDSSIYLCSAQTYTNLDSPNTEAFFGQGTRLTVV.

This clonotype was observed a few times. The V and J genes are TRBV5-1 and TRBJ2-7, with 10 positions matching TRBD2. V gave up 8 bases and J gave up 3 bases; unmatched junction bases: 11. The germline V gene encodes CDR1 SGHRS and CDR2 YFSETQ. CDR3 length: 15 amino acids. The CDR3 nucleotides are TGCGCCAGTACCAGACTAGCGGGCGGGTTCTACGAGCAGTACTTC. Translating it yields CASTRLAGGFYEQYF.

This clonotype was detected only a few times. The chain is built from TRBV5-1 and TRBJ2-1; no clear D. CDR1 SGHRS and CDR2 YFSETQ come from the germline V gene. Trimming left V 5 bases short and J 0 bases short, with 9 bases between. The CDR3 runs to 14 residues. CDR3 sequence: CASRVGFSYNEQFF. The DNA for the CDR3 is TGCGCCAGCAGGGTCGGGTTCTCCTACAATGAGCAGTTCTTC.

This clonotype turned up a few times. The chain carries TRBV3-1 and TRBJ1-6; 10 positions match TRBD1. The V gene's germline CDR1 is LGHDT and CDR2 YNNKEL (reference sequence). With 0 bases clipped from V and 13 bases from J, the junction kept 12 bases outside the gene matches. CDR3 length: 17 residues. CDR3 residues: CASSQEFKMGTGVPLHF. Written as DNA, the CDR3 is TGTGCCAGCAGCCAAGAGTTCAAAATGGGGACAGGGGTCCCCCTCCACTTT.

The chain joins TRBV7-8 to TRBJ1-3, with D perhaps matching TRBD1 (6 bases). The germline V gene encodes CDR1 SGHVS and CDR2 FQNEAQ. Trimming left V 5 bases short and J 4 bases short, with 15 bases between. The CDR3 is 15 residues long. Here the CDR3 reads CASSVSRGFGNTIYF. The CDR3 bases are TGTGCCAGCAGCGTTTCGAGGGGGTTCGGAAACACCATATATTTT.

The chain couples TRBV20-1 to TRBJ1-5; D gene unclear. The CDR3 length is 13 residues. Germline V gene sequence: CDR1 DFQATT, CDR2 SNEGSKA (reference sequence). DNA for the CDR3: TGCAGCGCCGGGGATGGGGGCAATCAGCCCCAGCATTTT. Translating it yields CSAGDGGNQPQHF.

This clonotype occurred a few times. The rearrangement joins TRBV7-2 to TRBJ2-1, with a weak D call TRBD1 (6 bases). Looked up from germline, CDR1 is SGHTA and CDR2 is FQGNSA. The CDR3 covers 15 residues. Trimming removed 5 bases from V and 6 bases from J, with 17 bases in between. CDR3 nucleotides: TGTGCCAGCAGCCCTAGGGGGACAACTAGCAATGAGCAGTTCTTC. It codes for CASSPRGTTSNEQFF. The full variable domain, rest sourced from reference TRBV7-2 and TRBJ2-1, is GAGVSQSPSNKVTEKGKDVELRCDPISGHTALYWYRQSLGQGLEFLIYFQGNSAPDKSGLPSDRFSAERTGGSVSTLTIQRTQQEDSAVYLCASSPRGTTSNEQFFGPGTRLTVL.

V gene TRBV12-3 or TRBV12-4 combines with J gene TRBJ1-2, with D possibly matching TRBD1 (5 bases). The V gene lost 1 base and the J gene lost 8 bases, with 11 bases spanning the gap. The CDR3 sequence is 13 residues long. The CDR3 DNA follows: TGTGCCAGCAGTTTAGGCAGGGCGTTAGGCTACACCTTC. Protein product: CASSLGRALGYTF.

Only a few counts were recorded for this clonotype. The chain recombines TRBV6-2 or TRBV6-3 with TRBJ2-1; the D is unclear. Germline V gene data show CDR1 as MNHEY and CDR2 as SVGEGT. There are 12 residues in the CDR3. Trimming removed 4 bases from V and 7 bases from J, with 8 bases in between. This CDR3 is CASSSSRNEQFF. In nucleotides, the CDR3 is TGTGCCAGCAGTTCTTCAAGGAATGAGCAGTTCTTC.

This clonotype was seen at least ten times. The V call is TRBV10-3, the J call TRBJ2-3, with 8 bases identical to TRBD1. Germline loops: CDR1 ENHRY, CDR2 SYGVKD. This CDR3 has 15 amino acids. V shed 6 bases and J 4 bases; nucleotides not matched to a gene: 9. The CDR3 DNA reads TGTGCCATCAGCGAGGACAGGGAATGGGCAGATACGCAGTATTTT. As protein: CAISEDREWADTQYF.

This clonotype was counted at least ten times. The chain links TRBV4-1 to TRBJ2-1; 10 nucleotides match TRBD2. Trimming cost V 5 bases and J 4 bases; bases outside gene matches: 5. The CDR3 is 15 residues long. Per the germline V gene, CDR1 is MGHRA and CDR2 is YSYEKL. In nucleotides, the CDR3 is TGCGCCAGCAGCTCACTAGCGGGGCTGTACAATGAGCAGTTCTTC. This gives the protein CASSSLAGLYNEQFF.

The chain joins TRBV5-1 to TRBJ2-1; 8 nucleotides match TRBD1. V shed 1 base and J 4 bases; nucleotides not matched to a gene: 4. CDR1 is SGHRS, CDR2 YFSETQ, per germline. The CDR3 is 15 residues long. The CDR3 DNA reads TGCGCCAGCAGCTTGCAGGGGGCAAGGTACAATGAGCAGTTCTTC. Residues: CASSLQGARYNEQFF.

The J gene is TRBJ1-4, the V gene TRBV10-3; the D gene is possibly TRBD1 (5 bases). Germline CDR1 is ENHRY and CDR2 is SYGVKD. V lost 4 bases, J lost 7 bases, and 7 bases lay in between. This CDR3 is built from 12 residues. The CDR3 reads CAISGTGEKLFF. The DNA of the CDR3 is TGTGCCATCAGTGGTACAGGTGAAAAACTGTTTTTT.

The chain recombines TRBV6-2 or TRBV6-3 with TRBJ1-5, with D perhaps matching TRBD1 (6 bases). The CDR3 spans 14 residues. V was clipped by 5 bases and J by 4 bases, with 12 bases between them. The V gene's germline CDR1 is MNHEY and CDR2 SVGEGT. CDR3: CASSRGASNQPQHF. CDR3 DNA sequence: TGTGCCAGCAGTAGGGGGGCCTCGAATCAGCCCCAGCATTTT.

This chain links TRBV3-1 with TRBJ1-2, with no clear D. The CDR3 totals 14 residues. Germline CDR1 is LGHDT and CDR2 is YNNKEL (reference sequence). V was cut by 0 bases and J by 4 bases, with 9 bases left in between. CDR3 nucleotides: TGTGCCAGCAGCCAAGATCTTTTCGGCTATGGCTACACCTTC. The encoded protein is CASSQDLFGYGYTF.

This rearrangement joins TRBV30 to TRBJ2-7; TRBD2 might be the D (5 bases). The CDR3 totals 15 residues. V was clipped by 5 bases and J by 3 bases, with 20 bases between them. Per the germline V gene, CDR1 is GTSNPN and CDR2 is SVGIG (reference sequence). CDR3 in DNA: TGTGCCTGGGACCCCCCTCCCCGGGGTCTCTACGAGCAGTACTTC. Protein: CAWDPPPRGLYEQYF. Full variable domain (outside the CDR3, taken from reference TRBV30 and TRBJ2-7): SQTIHQWPATLVQPVGSPLSLECTVEGTSNPNLYWYRQAAGRGLQLLFYSVGIGQISSEVPQNLSASRPQDRQFILSSKKLLLSDSGFYLCAWDPPPRGLYEQYFGPGTRLTVT.

About this clonotype: This may be a read error, as it is one base from a much larger clone. V and J are TRBV3-1 and TRBJ2-2; D unclear. CDR3 length: 12 amino acids. Germline loops: CDR1 LGHDT, CDR2 YNNKEL (reference sequence). Between the trimmed V and J ends, which lost 1 base and 7 bases, there was a span of 4 bases. CDR3 sequence: CASSQGHGELFF. Written as DNA, the CDR3 is TGTGCCAGCAGCCAAGGACACGGGGAGCTGTTTTTT. Drawing the rest from reference TRBV3-1 and TRBJ2-2, the complete variable domain is DTAVSQTPKYLVTQMGNDKSIKCEQNLGHDTMYWYKQDSKKFLKIMFSYNNKELIINETVPNRFSPKSPDKAHLNLHINSLELGDSAVYFCASSQGHGELFFGEGSRLTVL.

Only a few counts were recorded for this clonotype. The V call is TRBV6-1, the J call TRBJ2-3, with D tentatively TRBD1 or TRBD2 (5 bases each). Trimming removed 5 bases from V and 0 bases from J, with 18 bases in between. The CDR3 totals 17 residues. The germline gives CDR1 MNHNS, CDR2 SASEGT. The CDR3 here is CASSPGRVLPSTDTQYF. For the CDR3, the DNA is TGTGCCAGCAGTCCGGGGCGGGTTCTCCCTAGCACAGATACGCAGTATTTT.